This T cell receptor beta chain was found in a study of shared clonotypes between healthy human individuals. Study summary: A donor's plate count was three for CD4 naive and three for CD4 memory; CD8 naive had two and CD8 memory one. The study's findings and limits: The study found lower generation probabilities in non-shared clonotypes than in those shared by all four donors.

The CD4+ fraction was divided into a CD45RA+ naive subset and a CD45RA-negative memory subset. In regard to this clone: Its matching antigen is unknown.

The method was immunoSEQ multiplex PCR; TCRdb's version includes in-frame clones alone and lacks a portion of them. The repertoire holds under 2,500,000 clones, with more than 90% as singletons. This CDR3 is built from 18 residues. The trim removed 5 bases at V and 3 bases at J, leaving 14 bases unmatched. Germline loops: CDR1 SGHTA, CDR2 FQGNSA. The chain carries TRBV7-2 and TRBJ2-7, with 12 bases aligning to TRBD2. The sample comprised naive CD4+ T cells sorted from blood. Subset described: CD45RA+ positively selected. The TCR sequence derives from a man aged 18 to 29 in good health. The CDR3 nucleotides read TGTGCCAGCAGCCCCCTAGCGGGAGGGCCTGATAGAAGCTACGAGCAGTACTTC. Amino acids: CASSPLAGGPDRSYEQYF.